This T cell receptor beta chain was recorded in a study of T cells in localized non-small cell lung cancer. This clone has just one count. The repertoire was sequenced with immunoSEQ multiplex PCR; TCRdb's copy has only in-frame clones and lacks some. The table has 75,000 to 95,000 clones, about 78% seen once. Trimming cost V 2 bases and J 3 bases, with 8 bases left between them. The CDR3 is 13 residues long. Germline CDR1 is SNHLY and CDR2 is FYNNEI. V and J are TRBV2 and TRBJ2-7; D is possibly TRBD2 (5 bases). This receptor was identified in a man aged 40 to 70 with stage II squamous cell lung carcinoma. Sequencing was performed on PBMCs, taken before any cancer treatment. The CDR3 DNA is TGTGCCAGCAGTGAACTCGAGGGCTACGAGCAGTACTTC. Its translation is CASSELEGYEQYF.